This T cell receptor beta chain was documented in a study of regulatory T cells in long-lasting Graves disease. As for this clonotype: Antigen unknown.

iRepertoire HTBI primers and Arm-PCR of CDR3 regions built TCR beta libraries. TCRdb reprocessed the multiplex PCR reads with MiXCR, giving one entry per CDR3 protein. The sample records a few hundred thousand distinct CDR3 sequences, about 16% being singletons. Trimming stripped 7 bases from V and 0 bases from J, with 16 bases between. CDR3 length equals 15 residues. Germline-derived CDR1 and CDR2 are SGHRS and YFSETQ. Time point indicated: newly diagnosed GD, antithyroid drugs for less than 3 months. Researchers made the TCR library from RNA that was extracted from PBMCs. Peripheral blood, approximately 9 milliliters per patient, was collected in EDTA tubes. Study results and caveats: Blood alone, not thyroid tissue, was studied. The number of shared public clonotypes was higher in persistent patients (around 2,700) than new patients (966).

These records were also assigned to another study, of T cells in Graves' hyperthyroidism and ophthalmopathy.

The chain joins TRBV5-1 to TRBJ1-2; D is uncertain. This receptor was taken from a young woman with Graves disease. Material: peripheral blood mononuclear cells (PBMCs), obtained at new diagnosis, from a patient treated with antithyroid drugs. CDR3 residues: CASGDHSLANYGYTF. In DNA, the CDR3 is TGCGCCAGCGGGGATCACAGCTTAGCTAACTATGGCTACACCTTC.